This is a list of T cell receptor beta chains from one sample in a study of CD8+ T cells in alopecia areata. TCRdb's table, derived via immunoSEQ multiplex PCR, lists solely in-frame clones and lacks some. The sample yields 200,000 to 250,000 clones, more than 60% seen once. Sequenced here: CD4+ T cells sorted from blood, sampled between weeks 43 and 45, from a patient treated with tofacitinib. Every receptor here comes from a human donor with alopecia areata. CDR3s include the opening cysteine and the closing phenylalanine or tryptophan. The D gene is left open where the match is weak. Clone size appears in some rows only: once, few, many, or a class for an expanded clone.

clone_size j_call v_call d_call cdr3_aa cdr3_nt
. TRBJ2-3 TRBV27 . CASRNPGLNTDTQYF TGTGCCAGCCGAAATCCGGGACTCAACACAGATACGCAGTATTTT
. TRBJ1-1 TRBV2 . CASSDMGGDTEAFF TGTGCCAGCAGTGACATGGGAGGGGACACTGAAGCTTTCTTT
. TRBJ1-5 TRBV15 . CATSRAGGEQPQHF TGTGCCACCAGCAGAGCGGGGGGCGAACAGCCCCAGCATTTT
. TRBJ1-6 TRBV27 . CASSQTAPNNSPLHF TGTGCCAGCAGTCAGACAGCCCCAAATAATTCACCCCTCCACTTT
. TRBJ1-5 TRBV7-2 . CASSLVQNQPQHF TGTGCCAGCAGCTTAGTACAGAATCAGCCCCAGCATTTT
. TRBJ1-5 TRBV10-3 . CAISEGSGPQHF TGTGCCATCAGTGAGGGGTCTGGGCCCCAGCATTTT
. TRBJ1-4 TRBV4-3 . CASSQETGANEKLFF TGCGCCAGCAGCCAGGAGACAGGCGCTAATGAAAAACTGTTTTTT
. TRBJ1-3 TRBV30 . CAWGGKDSGNTIYF TGTGCCTGGGGAGGAAAGGACTCTGGAAACACCATATATTTT
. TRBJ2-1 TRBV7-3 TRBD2 CASSSGLASYNEQFF TGTGCCAGCAGCTCGGGACTAGCGAGTTACAATGAGCAGTTCTTC
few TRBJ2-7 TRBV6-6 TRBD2 CASQPSGGAYEQYF TGTGCCAGCCAGCCTAGCGGGGGTGCCTACGAGCAGTACTTC
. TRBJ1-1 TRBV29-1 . CSVGTFDTEAFF TGCAGCGTAGGGACCTTTGACACTGAAGCTTTCTTT
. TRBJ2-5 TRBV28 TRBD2 CASTVGGQETQYF TGTGCCAGCACCGTCGGGGGGCAAGAGACCCAGTACTTC
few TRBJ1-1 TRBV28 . CASSSGPMNTEAFF TGTGCCAGCAGTTCCGGGCCCATGAACACTGAAGCTTTCTTT
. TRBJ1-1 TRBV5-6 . CASSHRRGGNTEAFF TGTGCCAGCAGCCACCGCAGGGGAGGGAACACTGAAGCTTTCTTT
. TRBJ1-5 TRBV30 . CAWAGGSNQPQHF TGTGCCTGGGCGGGGGGAAGCAATCAGCCCCAGCATTTT